The T cell receptor (beta chain) under discussion was sequenced for a study of shared T cell receptors in the human thymus. The CDR3 extends over 17 amino acids. The germline V gene encodes CDR1 SGHAT and CDR2 FQNNGV. Trimming stripped 0 bases from V and 1 base from J, with 13 bases between. Measured with immunoSEQ multiplex PCR; TCRdb has only the in-frame clones, and not every one. This sample has about 660,000 clones; over 75% occur once, and the top ten carry around 0.01%. These same data were also listed under a study on human thymus T cells.

Source material: thymocytes. J is TRBJ2-4 and V is TRBV11-2, with a weak D call TRBD2 (6 bases). The receptor was isolated from a boy in the first two years of life with a congenital heart defect. The CDR3 loop is CASSLDPTRGAKNIQYF. CDR3 bases: TGTGCCAGCAGCTTAGATCCGACTAGAGGGGCCAAAAACATTCAGTACTTC.